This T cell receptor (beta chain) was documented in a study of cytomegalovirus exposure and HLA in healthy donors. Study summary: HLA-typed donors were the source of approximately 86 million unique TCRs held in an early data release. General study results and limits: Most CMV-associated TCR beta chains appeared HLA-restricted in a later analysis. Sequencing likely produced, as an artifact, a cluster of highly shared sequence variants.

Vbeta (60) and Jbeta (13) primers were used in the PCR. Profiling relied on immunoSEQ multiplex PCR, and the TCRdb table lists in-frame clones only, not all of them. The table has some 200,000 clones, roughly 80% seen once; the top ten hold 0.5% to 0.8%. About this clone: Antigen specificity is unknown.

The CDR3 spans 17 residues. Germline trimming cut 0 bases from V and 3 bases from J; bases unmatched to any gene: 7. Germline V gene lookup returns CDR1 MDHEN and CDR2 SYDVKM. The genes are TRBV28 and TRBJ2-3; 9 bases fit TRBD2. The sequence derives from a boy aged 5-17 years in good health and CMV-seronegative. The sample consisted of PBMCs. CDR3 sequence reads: CASSLWGSGSWTDTQYF. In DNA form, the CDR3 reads TGTGCCAGCAGTTTATGGGGTAGCGGGAGTTGGACAGATACGCAGTATTTT.